The T cell receptor beta chain described here comes from a study of control samples from healthy donors and cancer patients. The junction had 10 bases not matched to a gene; V was cut back by 4 bases and J by 1 base. The CDR3 covers 16 residues. Germline CDR1 is MNHEY and CDR2 is SVGAGI. Libraries were prepared by immunoSEQ multiplex PCR; TCRdb keeps only in-frame clonotypes and omits some of them. The sample carries about 410,000 clones, 75% to 95% recorded once. The sample taken for sequencing was PBMCs. The gene calls are TRBV6-5 and TRBJ2-7; the match to TRBD2 covers 7 bases. This TCR was sampled from a man between 35 and 55 years old with head and neck cancer. The DNA of the CDR3 is TGTGCCAGCAGTTCCCCTAGGGGCGGGGGATCCTACGAGCAGTACTTC. Translation: CASSSPRGGGSYEQYF.